Included here is one T cell receptor beta chain sequence, with context. Its target is not known. This PCR relied on a set of 60 Vbeta primers and 13 Jbeta primers. The assay was immunoSEQ multiplex PCR, and TCRdb's table has in-frame clones only and misses some. Found here are fewer than 200,000 clones, 76% of them singletons; the top ten hold about 0.8%. The sample belongs to a study of cytomegalovirus exposure and HLA in healthy donors. CDR1 and CDR2 (germline): LGHNA, YNFKEQ. CDR3 length equals 16 residues. Trimming left V 0 bases short and J 0 bases short, with 9 bases between. Study observations and caveats: The authors later linked a missense DCLRE1C variant to TCR beta V- and J-gene trimming. According to reports, the classifier identified cytomegalovirus status with high specificity and sensitivity. The study designated 150 or so TCR beta chains cytomegalovirus-associated.

Sample: PBMCs. The sequence was collected from a female donor in good health and CMV-seronegative. This chain joins TRBV4-2 and TRBJ1-5; D ambiguous. The CDR3 here is CASSQDPGDSNQPQHF. The CDR3 DNA follows: TGTGCCAGCAGCCAAGATCCCGGTGATAGCAATCAGCCCCAGCATTTT.